The 18 T cell receptor beta chains reported below all come from one sample, sequenced in a study of ipilimumab plus nivolumab after autologous stem cell transplantation. Libraries were prepared by immunoSEQ multiplex PCR; TCRdb keeps only in-frame clonotypes and omits some of them. This table has approximately 20,000 clones, 75% to 85% appearing once. The specimen was PBMCs, collected in a trial of ipilimumab plus nivolumab as post-transplant consolidation. Receptors were obtained from a male donor with diffuse large B-cell lymphoma.

This chain joins TRBV7-9 and TRBJ2-7; D is uncertain. Germline values: CDR1 SEHNR, CDR2 FQNEAQ (reference sequence). CDR3 length: 12 residues. V lost 1 base and J lost 2, with 3 bases in between. CDR3 sequence (DNA): TGTGCCAGCAGCTTAGAACCCTACGAGCAGTACTTC. The encoded protein is CASSLEPYEQYF. Filled out from reference TRBV7-9 and TRBJ2-7, the complete variable domain reads DTGVSQNPRHKITKRGQNVTFRCDPISEHNRLYWYRQTLGQGPEFLTYFQNEAQLEKSRLLSDRFSAERPKGSFSTLEIQRTEQGDSAMYLCASSLEPYEQYFGPGTRLTVT.

The chain is built from TRBV4-3 and TRBJ2-1; D gene ambiguous. V shed 0 bases and J shed 0 bases, with 6 bases lying between them. The CDR3 sequence is 15 residues long. CDR1 is LGHNA and CDR2 is YSLEER in the germline V gene. CDR3: CASSQDFSSYNEQFF. The DNA of the CDR3 is TGCGCCAGCAGCCAAGACTTTAGCTCCTACAATGAGCAGTTCTTC.

The chain carries TRBV5-1 and TRBJ2-2, with D perhaps matching TRBD2 (6 bases). The CDR3 runs to 14 residues. The germline V gene has CDR1 SGHRS and CDR2 YFSETQ. The V and J ends lost 3 bases and 4 bases respectively, with 10 bases between them. The CDR3 protein is CASSWGLITGELFF. The CDR3 DNA follows: TGCGCCAGCAGCTGGGGACTGATCACCGGGGAGCTGTTTTTT. Full variable domain (missing parts from reference TRBV5-1 and TRBJ2-2): KAGVTQTPRYLIKTRGQQVTLSCSPISGHRSVSWYQQTPGQGLQFLFEYFSETQRNKGNFPGRFSGRQFSNSRSEMNVSTLELGDSALYLCASSWGLITGELFFGEGSRLTVL.

This sequence joins TRBV7-8 and TRBJ2-1; 9 bases agree with TRBD2. V gave up 3 bases and J gave up 4 bases; unmatched junction bases: 7. This CDR3 spans 16 amino acids. Germline values: CDR1 SGHVS, CDR2 FQNEAQ. CDR3 in DNA: TGTGCCAGCAGCTTTGGCCTAGCGGGGAATTACAATGAGCAGTTCTTC. This gives the protein CASSFGLAGNYNEQFF.

The rearrangement uses TRBV30 and TRBJ1-1; D is uncertain. There are 13 residues in the CDR3. Germline CDR1 is GTSNPN and CDR2 is SVGIG (reference sequence). Trimming removed 0 bases from V and 1 base from J, with 6 bases in between. DNA for the CDR3: TGTGCCTGGAGTGTGGGTTGGAACACTGAAGCTTTCTTT. Protein product: CAWSVGWNTEAFF.

The gene calls are TRBV7-2 and TRBJ1-1; D is possibly TRBD1 (6 bases). With 4 bases removed from V and 8 bases from J, the gap between germline ends came to 14 bases. Per the germline V gene, CDR1 is SGHTA and CDR2 is FQGNSA. This CDR3 is built from 13 residues. CDR3 DNA sequence: TGTGCCAGCAGCTCCCAAAGGGGGGACGAAGCTTTCTTT. Amino acids: CASSSQRGDEAFF.

The chain combines TRBV11-2 with TRBJ2-5; D remains unclear. The DNA matches TRBJ2-7 better at its end, which makes the J call doubtful. The V gene's germline CDR1 is SGHAT and CDR2 FQNNGV. There are 13 residues in the CDR3. The CDR3 is CASSYARDYEQYF. The DNA for the CDR3 is TGTGCCAGCAGCTATGCTAGGGATTACGAGCAGTACTTC.

This clone turned up a few times. The chain couples TRBV11-3 to TRBJ2-3; D remains ambiguous. Deletions cut 4 bases from V and 2 bases from J, with 10 bases between. The CDR3 runs to 14 residues. Germline CDR1 is SGHNT and CDR2 is YENEEA. The CDR3 DNA is TGTGCCAGCAGCTCAGCCCACATCACAGATACGCAGTATTTT. Its translation: CASSSAHITDTQYF.

This clone came up once. The CDR3 spells CASSVAVAGVTDTQYF. CDR3 nucleotides: TGTGCCAGCAGCGTAGCGGTAGCGGGGGTTACAGATACGCAGTATTTT. This chain uses TRBV9 with TRBJ2-3; 9 bases align to TRBD2. The CDR3 extends over 16 amino acids. Germline V gives CDR1 SGDLS, CDR2 YYNGEE. Trimming removed 0 bases from V and 3 bases from J; junction bases left unmatched: 5.

The genes are TRBV4-2 and TRBJ2-7; D may correspond to TRBD1 or TRBD2 (5 bases each). Trimming cost V 4 bases and J 1 base, with 17 bases left between them. Per the germline V gene, CDR1 is LGHNA and CDR2 is YNFKEQ. The CDR3 runs to 16 residues. In DNA, the CDR3 is TGTGCCAGCAGCCCGACCCCGGGACGGAAGTCCTACGAGCAGTACTTC. Translated: CASSPTPGRKSYEQYF.

The V and J genes are TRBV18 and TRBJ1-4, with TRBD1 matching 10 bases. Germline values: CDR1 KGHSH, CDR2 LQKENI. The CDR3 length is 15 residues. V shed 0 bases and J 7 bases; nucleotides not matched to a gene: 2. CDR3 protein: CASSPPRQGAEKLFF. The CDR3 DNA follows: TGTGCCAGCTCACCACCGCGACAGGGGGCTGAAAAACTGTTTTTT.

V usage is TRBV7-8 and J usage is TRBJ1-3; no reliable D call. The CDR3 loop spans 14 amino acids. Germline V gene sequence: CDR1 SGHVS, CDR2 FQNEAQ. V dropped 1 base and J dropped 2 bases, with 6 bases sitting between them. CDR3 in amino acids: CASSLEATGNTIYF. In nucleotides, the CDR3 is TGTGCCAGCAGCTTAGAAGCAACTGGAAACACCATATATTTT.

This chain uses TRBV25-1 with TRBJ2-6, with D perhaps matching TRBD2 (7 bases). CDR3 size: 17 residues. Germline loops: CDR1 MGHDK, CDR2 SYGVNS. The germline V and J ends were trimmed by 6 bases and 2 bases, with 17 bases remaining between them. DNA for the CDR3: TGTGCCAGCAGCGACAGGACTAGTTTGGCTGGGGCCAACGTCCTGACTTTC. Protein: CASSDRTSLAGANVLTF.

The V and J genes are TRBV13 and TRBJ2-3; D may be TRBD2 (6 bases). V shed 2 bases and J shed 1 base, with 10 bases lying between them. This CDR3 region has 15 residues. Germline V gene lookup returns CDR1 PRHDT and CDR2 FYEKMQ (reference sequence). CDR3 residues: CASSLRDFGTDTQYF. The CDR3 DNA sequence: TGTGCCAGCAGCTTAAGGGACTTTGGCACAGATACGCAGTATTTT.

This clone was observed a few times. The genes are TRBV18 and TRBJ1-4; no definite D call. The CDR3 extends over 15 amino acids. V lost 3 bases and J lost 5, with 13 bases in between. The germline V gene has CDR1 KGHSH and CDR2 LQKENI. CDR3 protein: CASSPVVSRNEKLFF. As DNA, the CDR3 is TGTGCCAGCTCACCCGTCGTCAGTCGAAATGAAAAACTGTTTTTT.

The chain joins TRBV6-6 to TRBJ2-7; D tentatively fits TRBD1 or TRBD2 (5 bases each). The length of the CDR3 is 13 residues. Germline V gives CDR1 MNHNY, CDR2 SVGAGI (reference sequence). Trimming cost V 0 bases and J 5 bases, with 8 bases left between them. In DNA form, the CDR3 reads TGTGCCAGCAGTTACTCGAGGGGTAACGAGCAGTACTTC. It codes for CASSYSRGNEQYF.

This clone was observed a handful of times. V gene TRBV28 combines with J gene TRBJ2-3, with 7 bases aligning to TRBD2. The CDR3 extends over 18 amino acids. V trimming: 4 bases; J trimming: 11 bases; junction bases outside the gene matches: 24. Germline V CDR1 and CDR2: MDHEN, SYDVKM. The CDR3 coding sequence is TGTGCCAGCAGTTCCAACCTCCGTTCCTTCGCGGGGGTTAATGAGCAGTATTTT. This encodes CASSSNLRSFAGVNEQYF.

The CDR3 bases are TGTGCCACCGGGGGGGCGCCGGGGGAGACCCAGTACTTC. This sequence encodes CATGGAPGETQYF. This chain uses TRBV15 with TRBJ2-5, with a possible D match to TRBD2 (7 bases). The V end was cut by 8 bases, the J end by 5 bases, with 15 bases between. The CDR3 extends over 13 amino acids. Germline assignment: CDR1 LNHNV and CDR2 YYDKDF (reference sequence).